What follows describes a single T cell receptor beta chain. The antigen remains undetermined. This may be a read error, as it is one base from a much larger clone. One entry per CDR3 protein results from TCRdb running MiXCR on the reads. The table records fewer than 550,000 distinct CDR3 sequences, approximately 15% of them present only once. This sample is drawn from a study of T cell repertoires in cytomegalovirus infection. Study context: Based on public TCR beta signatures, there were indications of CMV infection and of a matching HLA type. Broader study findings: HLA-C-restricted CMV clonotypes gave the most frequent clonotype in two of eight donors. Totalled public TCR beta family frequency picked out people who carried CMV plus the relevant HLA.

The CDR3 spans 14 residues. Germline values: CDR1 ENHRY, CDR2 SYGVKD. Trimming pared 8 bases from V and 2 bases from J, leaving 13 bases between. The TCR sequence derives from a human donor in good health (CMV status not recorded). Some clones in this sample may be carry-over from other donors' samples. The sample comprised CD8+ T cells from PBMCs. This chain uses TRBV10-3 with TRBJ2-1, with TRBD2 as a possible D gene (6 bases). The CDR3 is CAISGECPYNEQFF. The CDR3 bases are TGTGCCATCTCGGGGGAGTGCCCCTACAATGAGCAGTTCTTC.